Below are 3 T cell receptor beta chains sequenced from a single sample in a study of cytomegalovirus exposure and HLA in healthy donors listed by TCRdb under 2017. Library prep was done by the immunoSEQ multiplex PCR assay. The multiplex PCR relied on a mix of 60 forward primers for TCR Vbeta segments and 13 reverse primers for TCR Jbeta segments. TCRdb stores this immuneACCESS table with in-frame sequences only. Part of the clones is absent; in the studies checked, under half of the shortfall reflects unresolved V genes, and no reason is known for the rest. This sample is represented by some 190,000 clones; around 87% of them were singletons. The top ten constitute under 1.2% of the sample. The sequencing sample was made of PBMCs. Source of these receptors: a boy between 2 and 15 years old in good health and CMV-seronegative.

The CDR3 nucleotides are TGCGCCAGCAGCCCTTTAGACAGCACTGAAGCTTTCTTT. It translates to CASSPLDSTEAFF. This chain links TRBV5-1 with TRBJ1-1, with D maybe TRBD1 (5 bases). The germline V gene encodes CDR1 SGHRS and CDR2 YFSETQ. Trimming took off 4 bases at V and 4 bases at J, with 11 bases between the two ends. This CDR3 region has 13 residues.

V gene TRBV5-1 combines with J gene TRBJ2-5, with 9 nucleotides matching TRBD2. The last part of the DNA fits TRBJ2-7 better; the J call may be wrong. This CDR3 is built from 16 residues. Per the germline V gene, CDR1 is SGHRS and CDR2 is YFSETQ. CDR3 loop: CASSLNSGSVAYEQYF. CDR3 sequence (DNA): TGCGCCAGCAGCTTGAATAGCGGGAGTGTGGCCTACGAGCAGTACTTC.

This clone was seen only a few times. The chain couples TRBV30 to TRBJ1-1; TRBD1 agrees at 7 bases. With 4 bases clipped from V and 11 bases from J, the junction kept 13 bases outside the gene matches. Germline assignment: CDR1 GTSNPN and CDR2 SVGIG (reference sequence). The CDR3 extends over 13 amino acids. The CDR3 spells CAWTIGGRTGAFF. CDR3 DNA: TGTGCCTGGACTATAGGGGGCCGTACGGGGGCTTTCTTT.